The 4 T cell receptor beta chains listed next were all sequenced from one sample in a study of blood T cells in healthy people across ages. For the second PCR, which ran for about 7 to 11 cycles, a sample-barcoded 5' primer and a J-beta primer mix were used. TCRdb passed the 5' RACE reads through MiXCR, listing each CDR3 protein once. The sample lists 600,000 to 850,000 distinct CDR3 sequences; around 46% were seen once. Sequenced input: blood. The receptors shown here come from a woman aged 55 to 70 in good health.

The chain recombines TRBV7-6 with TRBJ1-1; maybe TRBD1 (5 bases). Germline values: CDR1 SGHVS, CDR2 FNYEAQ. V was shortened by 8 bases and J by 6 bases, with 13 bases between the two germline ends. There are 12 residues in the CDR3. CDR3: CASWDSSSEAFF. CDR3 in DNA: TGTGCCAGCTGGGACTCAAGTTCTGAAGCTTTCTTT.

This clonotype has just a few counts. The chain employs TRBV12-3 or TRBV12-4 and TRBJ2-1, with 7 bases fitting TRBD2. J gave up 0 bases and V 5 bases, and 7 bases lay outside the gene matches. This CDR3 has 16 residues. The CDR3 region is CASSPAGRSSYNEQFF. Written as DNA, the CDR3 is TGTGCCAGCAGTCCGGCCGGGAGGAGCTCCTACAATGAGCAGTTCTTC.

The chain links TRBV6-5 to TRBJ2-1; weak D call: TRBD1 (5 bases). The CDR3 is 13 residues long. The germline V gene has CDR1 MNHEY and CDR2 SVGAGI. V shed 5 bases and J shed 6 bases, with 11 bases lying between them. The CDR3 DNA sequence: TGTGCCAGCAGTGCGACAGCACCCAATGAGCAGTTCTTC. Its translation is CASSATAPNEQFF.

The CDR3 coding sequence is TGTGCCAGCAGCCAAGAGAAGGAAGGGGCTAGCGGGAGATCAAAAAATGAGCAGTTCTTC. Translating it yields CASSQEKEGASGRSKNEQFF. The V call is TRBV3-1, the J call TRBJ2-1; TRBD2 agrees at 10 bases. From germline, CDR1 is LGHDT and CDR2 YNNKEL (reference sequence). The CDR3 length is 20 residues. J lost 7 bases, V lost 0 bases, and 18 bases had no gene match.